This T cell receptor beta chain was sequenced for a study of technical replicates of blood from a handful of donors (dated by TCRdb to about 2017). The library was generated by the immunoSEQ multiplex PCR assay. This immuneACCESS table, as held by TCRdb, lists in-frame sequences with V and J called but not all clones. Of the missing ones, under half trace to an unresolved V gene in checked studies; the others have no known cause. The sample includes under 85,000 clones, with roughly 93% observed a single time. 0.35% to 0.45% of the sample lies in the top ten. Notes on this clone: Its target antigen remains unknown. Qualities for individual bases were not recorded, and no much larger clone is one base off.

Trimming takes 5 bases from V and 5 bases from J, and the germline ends sit 13 bases apart. The CDR3 sequence holds 13 residues, the cysteine and phenylalanine included. CDR3 DNA only is kept here, 39 bases in frame from base 1. The germline V gene sets CDR1 to SQVTM and CDR2 to ANQGSEA. Source material: T cells isolated from PBMCs. Here the chain combines TRBV29-1 and TRBJ2-1; no D segment can be confidently identified. The TCR sequence derives from a human donor in good health. In nucleotide form, the sequence is TGCAGCGTTTTTCTCGCCAGAAACAATGAGCAGTTCTTC. This gives the protein CSVFLARNNEQFF.